One sample yielded the 31 T cell receptor beta chains listed below, sequenced in a study of blood T cells in healthy people across ages. A second about 7 to 11 cycle PCR used barcoded and J-beta primers. TCRdb reanalysed the 5' RACE reads using MiXCR and keeps one entry per CDR3 protein. The sample holds more than 550,000 distinct CDR3 sequences; 22% are singletons and the top ten take approximately 20%. Sequencing used blood. Receptor source: a man between 65 and 85 years old in good health.

Many counts were recorded for this clonotype. This chain connects TRBV7-9 to TRBJ2-3, with TRBD1 matching over 7 bases. Germline lookup yields CDR1 SEHNR and CDR2 FQNEAQ (reference sequence). V lost 6 bases and J lost 4; bases outside the gene matches: 10. The CDR3 is made up of 15 amino acids. As DNA, the CDR3 is TGTGCCAGCAGGGAAACAGGGGTTGCGGCAGATACGCAGTATTTT. It specifies CASRETGVAADTQYF.

The V gene is TRBV7-2, the J gene TRBJ2-1; 10 positions agree with TRBD1. V gave up 7 bases and J gave up 5 bases; unmatched junction bases: 5. In germline, CDR1 is SGHTA, CDR2 FQGNSA. This CDR3 comprises 14 residues. CDR3 residues: CASTTGGLNNEQFF. In DNA form, the CDR3 reads TGTGCCAGCACGACAGGGGGCCTTAACAATGAGCAGTTCTTC.

The chain recombines TRBV12-3 or TRBV12-4 with TRBJ2-3, with TRBD2 matching 15 bases. V lost 6 bases to trimming and J lost 5 bases; unmatched junction nucleotides: 3. The CDR3 spans 15 residues. The CDR3: CASRGLAGGIDTQYF. In DNA form, the CDR3 reads TGTGCCAGCAGGGGACTAGCGGGGGGTATAGATACGCAGTATTTT.

The V gene is TRBV7-9, the J gene TRBJ2-5, with no clear D. The CDR3 contains 15 residues. V dropped 1 base and J dropped 4 bases, with 13 bases sitting between them. In germline, CDR1 is SEHNR, CDR2 FQNEAQ (reference sequence). The CDR3 sequence: CASSLGSPWGETQYF. Written as DNA, the CDR3 is TGTGCCAGCAGCTTAGGATCCCCATGGGGAGAGACCCAGTACTTC.

The chain uses TRBV24-1 and TRBJ2-3; no clear D. V lost 3 bases, J lost 4 bases, and 10 bases lay in between. The CDR3 has 14 amino acids. Germline V gives CDR1 KGHDR, CDR2 SFDVKD. CDR3 nucleotide sequence: TGTGCCACCAGTGATACAAGAACGTCAGATACGCAGTATTTT. Amino acids: CATSDTRTSDTQYF.

The chain has TRBV29-1 and TRBJ1-2; D unresolved. The V gene's germline CDR1 is SQVTM and CDR2 ANQGSEA. The CDR3 extends over 14 amino acids. V lost 4 bases, J lost 5 bases, and 17 bases lay in between. The CDR3 loop reads CSVGFQQAQYGYTF. The CDR3 coding sequence is TGCAGCGTTGGTTTCCAGCAGGCCCAGTATGGCTACACCTTC.

The chain couples TRBV20-1 to TRBJ2-2; D not resolved. Germline assignment: CDR1 DFQATT and CDR2 SNEGSKA (reference sequence). V was shortened by 6 bases and J by 4 bases, with 15 bases between the two germline ends. CDR3 length: 14 residues. The CDR3 loop reads CSARPNLITGELFF. The DNA of the CDR3 is TGCAGTGCCCGTCCTAACTTAATCACCGGGGAGCTGTTTTTT.

In its sample, this clonotype was seen a few times. The gene calls are TRBV6-6 and TRBJ1-1; D perhaps matches TRBD1 (6 bases). V dropped 6 bases and J dropped 4 bases, with 24 bases sitting between them. CDR1 and CDR2 from the germline V gene are MNHNY and SVGAGI (reference sequence). The CDR3 contains 17 residues. The CDR3 coding sequence is TGTGCCAGCAGCTTATCGGTTGGGGGGGGCGCTTCCACTGAAGCTTTCTTT. This translates into CASSLSVGGGASTEAFF.

This clonotype was seen only a few times. The V gene is TRBV12-3 or TRBV12-4, the J gene TRBJ1-5, with D possibly matching TRBD1 (5 bases). The CDR3 is made up of 16 amino acids. V dropped 3 bases and J dropped 2 bases, with 14 bases sitting between them. The DNA for the CDR3 is TGTGCCAGCAGTTTGGGGGGACGCAAACGCAATCAGCCCCAGCATTTT. This codes for CASSLGGRKRNQPQHF.

The CDR3 here is CASSYGTVSRGRAYNEQFF. The CDR3 DNA follows: TGTGCCAGCAGTTACGGTACCGTCTCGCGGGGGCGCGCCTACAATGAGCAGTTCTTC. The chain employs TRBV6-2 or TRBV6-3 and TRBJ2-1; D is perhaps TRBD2 (7 bases). The CDR3 spans 19 residues. In germline, CDR1 is MNHEY, CDR2 SVGEGT. V lost 2 bases and J 2 bases, leaving 22 bases between the germline ends.

The J gene is TRBJ1-4, the V gene TRBV3-1; D perhaps matches TRBD1 (5 bases). Germline V gene sequence: CDR1 LGHDT, CDR2 YNNKEL (reference sequence). The CDR3 spans 15 residues. Trimming stripped 2 bases from V and 2 bases from J, with 9 bases between. The CDR3 bases are TGTGCCAGCAGCCAACCAGGGTGGACTAATGAAAAACTGTTTTTT. As protein: CASSQPGWTNEKLFF. Full variable domain (remainder filled in from reference TRBV3-1 and TRBJ1-4): DTAVSQTPKYLVTQMGNDKSIKCEQNLGHDTMYWYKQDSKKFLKIMFSYNNKELIINETVPNRFSPKSPDKAHLNLHINSLELGDSAVYFCASSQPGWTNEKLFFGSGTQLSVL.

This chain links TRBV20-1 with TRBJ2-5; tentatively, D is TRBD1 or TRBD2 (6 bases each). The CDR3 runs to 13 residues. CDR1 is DFQATT and CDR2 is SNEGSKA in the germline V gene (reference sequence). Between the trimmed V and J ends, which lost 1 base and 3 bases, there was a span of 9 bases. The chain's CDR3 is CSARAGGKETQYF. CDR3 in DNA: TGCAGTGCTAGAGCCGGGGGCAAAGAGACCCAGTACTTC.

This chain links TRBV3-1 with TRBJ1-5; the D gene is possibly TRBD1 (5 bases). The CDR3 covers 14 residues. Trimming took off 0 bases at V and 6 bases at J, with 9 bases between the two ends. Germline V lookup: CDR1 LGHDT, CDR2 YNNKEL (reference sequence). DNA of the CDR3: TGTGCCAGCAGCCAAGAATGGGGGACTCAGCCCCAGCATTTT. Translation gives CASSQEWGTQPQHF.

The J gene is TRBJ2-3, the V gene TRBV5-1, with TRBD1 identical over 7 bases. This CDR3 comprises 15 residues. In germline, CDR1 is SGHRS, CDR2 YFSETQ. The V gene end was trimmed by 3 bases and the J gene end by 4 bases; junction bases not matched to a gene: 8. The CDR3 coding sequence is TGCGCCAGCAGCTCGCCCTCTGGGACAGCAGATACGCAGTATTTT. Its protein is CASSSPSGTADTQYF.

Only a few counts were recorded for this clonotype. The CDR3: CSALGVGAYGYTF. The CDR3 bases are TGCAGCGCCTTGGGGGTAGGGGCCTATGGCTACACCTTC. The chain recombines TRBV29-1 with TRBJ1-2; a weak D match, TRBD1 (5 bases). Germline loops: CDR1 SQVTM, CDR2 ANQGSEA. The CDR3 extends over 13 amino acids. V was clipped by 7 bases and J by 4 bases, with 16 bases between them.

This clonotype was detected a few times. The J gene is TRBJ1-2, the V gene TRBV7-8; no reliable D call. Germline-derived CDR1 and CDR2 are SGHVS and FQNEAQ. The CDR3 has 15 amino acids. V shed 1 base and J shed 2 bases, with 11 bases lying between them. CDR3 sequence reads: CASSLVRRANYGYTF. The CDR3 bases are TGTGCCAGCAGCTTAGTTAGGCGAGCCAACTATGGCTACACCTTC.

This clonotype turned up a few times. The CDR3 DNA sequence: TGTGCCAGCTCAATCGGACAGAATAGCAATCAGCCCCAGCATTTT. It yields the protein CASSIGQNSNQPQHF. The chain combines TRBV18 with TRBJ1-5; D perhaps matches TRBD1 (6 bases). V lost 5 bases, J lost 0 bases, and 11 bases lay in between. This CDR3 has 15 residues. Germline V CDR1 and CDR2: KGHSH, LQKENI. Based on the CDR3 plus reference TRBV18 and TRBJ1-5, the full variable domain is NAGVMQNPRHLVRRRGQEARLRCSPMKGHSHVYWYRQLPEEGLKFMVYLQKENIIDESGMPKERFSAEFPKEGPSILRIQQVVRGDSAAYFCASSIGQNSNQPQHFGDGTRLSIL.

This chain uses TRBV7-9 with TRBJ1-4, with unresolved D. V lost 7 bases and J lost 6, with 9 bases in between. Germline CDR1 reads SEHNR; CDR2 reads FQNEAQ (reference sequence). CDR3 length: 12 residues. CDR3 sequence reads: CASTPAYEKLFF. As DNA, the CDR3 is TGTGCCAGCACCCCGGCCTATGAAAAACTGTTTTTT.

The chain carries TRBV7-2 and TRBJ2-5, with 8 positions matching TRBD2. Trimming at V came to 4 bases and at J to 3 bases, leaving 7 bases not matched to a gene. CDR3 length equals 15 residues. CDR1 is SGHTA, CDR2 FQGNSA, per germline. CDR3 DNA sequence: TGTGCCAGCAGCTCCCGGGGGGGCCGTGAAGAGACCCAGTACTTC. It translates to CASSSRGGREETQYF. Combining the CDR3 with reference TRBV7-2 and TRBJ2-5 gives the whole variable domain GAGVSQSPSNKVTEKGKDVELRCDPISGHTALYWYRQSLGQGLEFLIYFQGNSAPDKSGLPSDRFSAERTGGSVSTLTIQRTQQEDSAVYLCASSSRGGREETQYFGPGTRLLVL.

This chain uses TRBV7-2 with TRBJ2-1, with D maybe TRBD2 (6 bases). The CDR3 has 15 residues. Between the trimmed V and J ends, which lost 6 bases and 3 bases, there was a span of 15 bases. Per germline, CDR1 SGHTA and CDR2 FQGNSA. The CDR3 bases are TGTGCCAGCAGACCCGGGACTGAGGACTACAATGAGCAGTTCTTC. This gives the protein CASRPGTEDYNEQFF.

This clonotype came up many times. Compared with germline, one end of the junction differs, possibly owing to a read error. The chain employs TRBV12-3 or TRBV12-4 and TRBJ2-1; 7 nucleotides agree with TRBD1. The CDR3 consists of 14 residues. DNA for the CDR3: TGTGCCAGCAGCTTAGGGACAGCCTACAATGAGCAGTTCTTC. Its translation is CASSLGTAYNEQFF.

This clonotype has a handful of counts. The gene calls are TRBV7-9 and TRBJ2-7; D is perhaps TRBD1 (5 bases). This CDR3 spans 12 amino acids. The germline gives CDR1 SEHNR, CDR2 FQNEAQ (reference sequence). V was pared by 4 bases and J by 5 bases, with 9 bases between. As DNA, the CDR3 is TGTGCCAGCAGCTCGCTCAGGGACGAGCAGTACTTC. Translated: CASSSLRDEQYF.

In regard to this clonotype: A junction boundary mismatches the germline segment, possibly from a read error. V and J are TRBV7-2 and TRBJ2-5; D is perhaps TRBD1 (6 bases). The CDR3 has 14 amino acids. CDR1 and CDR2 from the germline V gene are SGHTA and FQGNSA. The CDR3 reads CASSPGPGAYEQCF. For the CDR3, the DNA is TGTGCCAGCAGCCCGGGGCCAGGGGCCTACGAGCAGTGCTTC.

This clonotype showed up just a few times. The chain has TRBV16 and TRBJ1-5, with D hard to call. The CDR3 length is 14 residues. Trimming left V 3 bases short and J 2 bases short, with 8 bases between. CDR1 and CDR2 from the germline V gene are KGHSY and FQNENV. The CDR3 DNA follows: TGTGCCAGCAGCCATCTTGACGGCAATCAGCCCCAGCATTTT. This sequence encodes CASSHLDGNQPQHF.

The rearrangement links TRBV5-6 to TRBJ2-5; D gene ambiguous. V lost 5 bases and J lost 6, with 11 bases in between. The CDR3 extends over 12 amino acids. Germline values: CDR1 SGHDT, CDR2 YYEEEE. The CDR3 spells CASSYDMKTQYF. CDR3 DNA: TGTGCCAGCAGTTATGATATGAAGACCCAGTACTTC.

This clonotype was observed a handful of times. CDR3 DNA: TGTGCCAGCAGACCTGTTAGCGGGGGCACAGATACGCAGTATTTT. Translated, it gives CASRPVSGGTDTQYF. The chain couples TRBV12-3 or TRBV12-4 to TRBJ2-3, with 8 positions matching TRBD2. J was trimmed by 1 base and V by 6 bases; bases with no gene match: 6. The CDR3 is 15 amino acids.

The rearrangement joins TRBV9 to TRBJ2-1; 7 positions agree with TRBD2. The length of the CDR3 is 16 residues. V dropped 0 bases and J dropped 0; count of bases not matched to a gene: 3. Germline V gene sequence: CDR1 SGDLS, CDR2 YYNGEE. CDR3 DNA sequence: TGTGCCAGCAGCGTAGATGCGGGAGCCTCCTACAATGAGCAGTTCTTC. Its protein product is CASSVDAGASYNEQFF.

This clonotype appeared a few times. As DNA, the CDR3 is TGCGCCAGCAGCCCGGAGGGGTTTCCCGGGGAGCTGTTTTTT. Protein: CASSPEGFPGELFF. This rearrangement joins TRBV5-1 to TRBJ2-2, with a possible D match to TRBD2 (6 bases). This CDR3 contains 14 residues. In germline, CDR1 is SGHRS, CDR2 YFSETQ. V was pared by 4 bases and J by 6 bases, with 13 bases between.

This rearrangement joins TRBV6-2 or TRBV6-3 to TRBJ2-7, with no clear D. Germline-derived CDR1 and CDR2 are MNHEY and SVGEGT. The length of the CDR3 is 14 residues. The CDR3, as DNA: TGTGCCAGCAGAGCGAGGTGGTCCGCCTACGAGCAGTATGTC. Translation gives CASRARWSAYEQYV.

V is TRBV27 and J is TRBJ2-1; D gene ambiguous. Germline assignment: CDR1 MNHEY and CDR2 SMNVEV (reference sequence). The V end was cut by 5 bases, the J end by 1 base, with 12 bases between. There are 15 residues in the CDR3. The CDR3 sequence: CASSRPKGSYNEQFF. CDR3 nucleotide sequence: TGTGCCAGCAGTCGGCCCAAAGGATCCTACAATGAGCAGTTCTTC.

The V call is TRBV12-3 or TRBV12-4, the J call TRBJ2-1, with 14 bases fitting TRBD2. This CDR3 region has 16 residues. Trimming at V came to 5 bases and at J to 5 bases, leaving 5 bases not matched to a gene. In DNA, the CDR3 is TGTGCCAGCAGTCCGGGACTAGCGGGAGACGACAATGAGCAGTTCTTC. Its translation is CASSPGLAGDDNEQFF.